The rows below give T cell receptor beta chains drawn from one sample of a study of T cells in narcolepsy. Libraries were prepared by immunoSEQ multiplex PCR; TCRdb keeps only in-frame clonotypes and omits some of them. The sample has fewer than 30,000 clones; more than 80% are singletons. Sample: CD45RA- memory CD4+ T cells from PBMCs. The receptors shown here come from a human donor with narcolepsy. Both conserved end residues are part of each CDR3. Not all rows give a size; the values are once, few, many and, for expanded clones, a class.

clone_size j_call v_call cdr3_aa
once TRBJ1-3 TRBV7-2 CASSLGYRGSGNTIYF
. TRBJ2-7 TRBV10-3 CAISVASGPLRSYEQYF
. TRBJ1-1 TRBV29-1 CSVSSGHTEAFF
. TRBJ1-5 TRBV15 CATSREGRSNQPQHF
. TRBJ2-3 TRBV4-2 CASSQRLAGGGDTQYF
. TRBJ2-1 TRBV27 CASSTGQGAIFRSYNEQFF
. TRBJ2-1 TRBV5-1 CASSGGTGVFNEQFF
. TRBJ1-1 TRBV30 CAWSLWGTEDTEAFF
. TRBJ2-5 TRBV7-8 CASAPPREYQETQYF
. TRBJ2-1 TRBV5-4 CASSSPGLVGDEQFF
. TRBJ2-1 TRBV28 CASSSPRGNRGQEQFF
. TRBJ1-1 TRBV11-2 CASSLIGDINTEAFF
. TRBJ1-3 TRBV30 CAWSVGGRTGNTIYF
. TRBJ2-7 TRBV19 CASSIRRGLGTRGYEQYF
. TRBJ2-2 TRBV29-1 CSVGKREPGELFF
once TRBJ1-1 TRBV29-1 CSVEDSGDEAFF
. TRBJ1-2 TRBV7-2 CASSQGRVTLYGYTF
. TRBJ1-3 TRBV28 CASSSLPQGAFGNTIYF
. TRBJ2-7 TRBV11-2 CASSSRVTSYEQYF
. TRBJ2-2 TRBV11-3 CASSLGSGARNTGELFF
. TRBJ2-5 TRBV29-1 CSVEGQGKWTQYF
medium-sized TRBJ1-5 TRBV2 CASSESRSDQPQHF
. TRBJ2-2 TRBV21-1 CASSKVNSTGELFF
. TRBJ1-1 TRBV7-9 CASSRTTGLGNTEAFF
. TRBJ1-1 TRBV30 CAWSVQNLGRAFF
few TRBJ2-1 TRBV4-1 CASSPLSGIHNEQFF